One TCR beta chain is described in this entry. What it binds is unknown. The sample belongs to a study of T cells in Graves' hyperthyroidism and ophthalmopathy. Findings and limits, study-wide: Ophthalmopathy was identified by the model a median approximately 6.4 months ahead of onset. Researchers found most expanded thyroid clonotypes above 0.001 in blood as well. Patients with ophthalmopathy were separated from those with stable hyperthyroidism by a 13 V-J model.

Thyroid ultrasound, orbital computed tomography, clinical symptoms, and serum thyroxine and TRAb underpinned diagnoses. The germline gives CDR1 LNHDA, CDR2 SQIVND (reference sequence). The CDR3 spans 16 residues. Losses at the gene ends were 6 bases for V and 3 bases for J; bases not matched to a gene: 10. Regions amplified from RNA transcripts were the TCR beta CDR3 regions. Using the HTBI primer set, a first-round RT-PCR was run on the TCR CDR3. MiXCR, run by TCRdb on the multiplex PCR reads, gives a single entry per CDR3 protein. The table shows under 400,000 distinct CDR3 sequences, with roughly 25% occurring only once.

This sequence originates from a man aged 50-59 years with Graves' hyperthyroidism. This rearrangement joins TRBV19 to TRBJ2-2; 7 nucleotides line up with TRBD1. Sequenced sample: blood. This CDR3 reads CASSEQQGRHTGELFF. CDR3 nucleotide sequence: TGTGCCAGTAGCGAACAACAGGGGCGGCACACCGGGGAGCTGTTTTTT.